This T cell receptor beta chain was identified in a study of cytomegalovirus exposure and HLA in healthy donors. Findings of the study overall: Around 18,000 TCR beta sequences were associated with HLA alleles at 0.05 false discovery rate in a later analysis.

In regard to this clone: Its antigen is as yet unknown.

This CDR3 has 13 amino acids. After removal of 6 bases from V and 11 bases from J, the junction contained 9 bases not matched to a gene. From germline, CDR1 is WSHSY and CDR2 SAAADI. The PCR ran on 60 Vbeta and 13 Jbeta primers. Measured with immunoSEQ multiplex PCR; TCRdb has only the in-frame clones, and not every one. The sample holds some 160,000 clones, over 60% seen once. Sequenced sample: PBMCs. The rearrangement links TRBV10-2 to TRBJ2-5; 10 bases are shared with TRBD2. This clonotype was sampled from a man aged 35 to 55 in good health and CMV-seronegative. CDR3 bases: TGCGCCAGCAGGGGTAGCGGGGGGTGGGAGCAGTACTTC. Protein: CASRGSGGWEQYF.